This T cell receptor (beta chain) was sequenced in a study of regulatory T cells in long-lasting Graves disease. After removal of 2 bases from V and 4 bases from J, the junction contained 3 bases not matched to a gene. The CDR3 is 15 residues long. The germline CDR1 and CDR2 sequences are SGHRS and YFSETQ. Described time point: newly diagnosed GD, antithyroid drugs for less than 3 months. Preparation of the TCR library used RNA extracted from PBMCs. Construction of the TCR beta libraries employed iRepertoire HTBI primers in conjunction with Arm-PCR of CDR3 regions. TCRdb re-called the multiplex PCR reads with MiXCR, one entry per CDR3 protein. In the table there are hundreds of thousands of distinct CDR3 sequences, 16% of which are singletons. This clonotype showed up just a few times. A further study also used this sample, focusing on T cells in Graves' hyperthyroidism and ophthalmopathy. That work states: Exclusions: uncontrolled infection, other autoimmune disease, pregnancy, lactation.

This receptor was obtained from a middle-aged man with Graves disease. The chain uses TRBV5-1 and TRBJ2-2, with 9 bases matching TRBD2. The sample in question was peripheral blood mononuclear cells (PBMCs), obtained at new diagnosis, from a patient treated with antithyroid drugs. CDR3 sequence (DNA): TGCGCCAGCAGCTTTCTAGCGGGGTCCACCGGGGAGCTGTTTTTT. Its protein product is CASSFLAGSTGELFF.